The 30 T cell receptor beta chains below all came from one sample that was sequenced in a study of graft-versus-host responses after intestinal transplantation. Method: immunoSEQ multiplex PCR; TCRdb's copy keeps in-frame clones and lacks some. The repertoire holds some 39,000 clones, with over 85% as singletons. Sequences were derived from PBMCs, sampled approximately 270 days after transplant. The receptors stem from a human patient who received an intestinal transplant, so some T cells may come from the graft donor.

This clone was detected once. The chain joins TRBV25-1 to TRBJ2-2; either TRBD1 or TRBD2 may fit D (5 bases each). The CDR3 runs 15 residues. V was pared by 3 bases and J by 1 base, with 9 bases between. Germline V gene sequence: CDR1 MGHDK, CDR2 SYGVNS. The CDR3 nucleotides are TGTGCCAGCAGTGATGGGACCTTGAACACCGGGGAGCTGTTTTTT. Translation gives CASSDGTLNTGELFF.

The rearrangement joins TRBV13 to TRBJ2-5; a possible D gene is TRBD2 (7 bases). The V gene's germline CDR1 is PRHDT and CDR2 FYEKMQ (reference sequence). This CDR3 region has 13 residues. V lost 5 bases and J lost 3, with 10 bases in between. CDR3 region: CASSEGGEETQYF. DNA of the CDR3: TGTGCCAGCAGCGAGGGGGGGGAAGAGACCCAGTACTTC.

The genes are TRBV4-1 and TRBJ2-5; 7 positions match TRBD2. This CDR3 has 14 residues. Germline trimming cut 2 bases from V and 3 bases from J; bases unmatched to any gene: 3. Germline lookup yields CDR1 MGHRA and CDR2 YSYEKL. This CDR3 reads CASSQPTSEETQYF. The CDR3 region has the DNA TGCGCCAGCAGCCAACCCACTAGCGAAGAGACCCAGTACTTC.

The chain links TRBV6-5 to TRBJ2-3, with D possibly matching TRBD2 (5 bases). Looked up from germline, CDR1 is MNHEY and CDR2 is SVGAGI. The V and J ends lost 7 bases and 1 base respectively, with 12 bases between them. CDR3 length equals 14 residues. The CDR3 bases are TGTGCCAGCACGAGACTACTGCGCACAGATACGCAGTATTTT. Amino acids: CASTRLLRTDTQYF.

The DNA for the CDR3 is TGTGCCAGCAGTTATAGGGGAGCAACTAATGAAAAACTGTTTTTT. Protein: CASSYRGATNEKLFF. The chain links TRBV6-6 to TRBJ1-4, with D tentatively TRBD1 (5 bases). The CDR3 has 15 residues. The V and J ends lost 3 bases and 0 bases respectively, with 8 bases between them. Germline V gene lookup returns CDR1 MNHNY and CDR2 SVGAGI (reference sequence).

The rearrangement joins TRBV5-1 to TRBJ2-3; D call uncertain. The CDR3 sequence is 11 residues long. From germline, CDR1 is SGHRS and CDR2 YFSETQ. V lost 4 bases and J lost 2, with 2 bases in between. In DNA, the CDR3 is TGCGCCAGCAGCGTCACAGATACGCAGTATTTT. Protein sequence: CASSVTDTQYF.

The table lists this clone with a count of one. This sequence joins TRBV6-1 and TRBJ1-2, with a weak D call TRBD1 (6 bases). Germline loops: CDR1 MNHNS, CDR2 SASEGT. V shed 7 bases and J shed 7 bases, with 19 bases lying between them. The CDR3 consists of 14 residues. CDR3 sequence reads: CASTGKGEWFGYTF. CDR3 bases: TGTGCCAGCACGGGAAAGGGGGAATGGTTTGGCTACACCTTC.

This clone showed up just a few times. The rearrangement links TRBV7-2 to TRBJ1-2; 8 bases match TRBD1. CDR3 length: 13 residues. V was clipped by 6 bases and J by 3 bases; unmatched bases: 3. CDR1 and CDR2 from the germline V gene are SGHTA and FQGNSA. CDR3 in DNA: TGTGCCAGCAGACAGGACAGGGACTATGGCTACACCTTC. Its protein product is CASRQDRDYGYTF.

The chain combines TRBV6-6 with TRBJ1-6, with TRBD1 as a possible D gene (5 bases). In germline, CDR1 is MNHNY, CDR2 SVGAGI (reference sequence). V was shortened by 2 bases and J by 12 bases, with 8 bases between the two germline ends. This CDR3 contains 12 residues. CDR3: CASSYLGEPLHF. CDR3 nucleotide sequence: TGTGCCAGCAGTTACCTGGGGGAACCCCTCCACTTT.

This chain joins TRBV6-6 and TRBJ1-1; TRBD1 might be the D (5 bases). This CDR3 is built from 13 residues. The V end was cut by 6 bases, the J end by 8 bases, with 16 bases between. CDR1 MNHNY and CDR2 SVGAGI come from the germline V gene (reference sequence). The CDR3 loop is CASSPTGQQEAFF. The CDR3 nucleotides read TGTGCCAGCAGCCCCACGGGGCAGCAAGAAGCTTTCTTT.

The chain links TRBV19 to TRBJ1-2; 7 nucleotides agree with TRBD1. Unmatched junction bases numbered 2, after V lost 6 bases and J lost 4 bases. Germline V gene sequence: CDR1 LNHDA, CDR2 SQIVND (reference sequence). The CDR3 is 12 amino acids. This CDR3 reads CASSPGGYGYTF. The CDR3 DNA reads TGTGCCAGTAGCCCAGGGGGCTATGGCTACACCTTC.

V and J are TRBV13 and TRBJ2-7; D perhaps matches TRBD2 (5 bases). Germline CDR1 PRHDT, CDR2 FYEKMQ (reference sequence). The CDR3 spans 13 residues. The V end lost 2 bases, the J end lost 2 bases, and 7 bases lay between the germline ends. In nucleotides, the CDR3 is TGTGCCAGCAGCTTAAACGGGGCCTACGAGCAGTACTTC. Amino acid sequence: CASSLNGAYEQYF.

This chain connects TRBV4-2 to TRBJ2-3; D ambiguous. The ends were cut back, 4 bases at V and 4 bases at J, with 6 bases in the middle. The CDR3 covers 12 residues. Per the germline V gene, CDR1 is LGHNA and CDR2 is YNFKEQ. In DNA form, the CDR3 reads TGTGCCAGCAGCCCGGACGCAGATACGCAGTATTTT. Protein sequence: CASSPDADTQYF.

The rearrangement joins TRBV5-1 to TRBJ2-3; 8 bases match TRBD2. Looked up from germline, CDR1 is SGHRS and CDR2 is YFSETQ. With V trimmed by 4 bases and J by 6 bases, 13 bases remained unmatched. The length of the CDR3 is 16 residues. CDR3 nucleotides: TGCGCCAGCAGCCTATACGACGGCGGGGGGATTGATACGCAGTATTTT. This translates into CASSLYDGGGIDTQYF.

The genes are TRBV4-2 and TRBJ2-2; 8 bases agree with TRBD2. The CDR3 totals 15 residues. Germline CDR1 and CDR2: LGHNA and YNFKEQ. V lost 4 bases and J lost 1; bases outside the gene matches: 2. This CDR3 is CASSLAGMNTGELFF. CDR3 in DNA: TGTGCCAGCAGCCTAGCGGGAATGAACACCGGGGAGCTGTTTTTT.

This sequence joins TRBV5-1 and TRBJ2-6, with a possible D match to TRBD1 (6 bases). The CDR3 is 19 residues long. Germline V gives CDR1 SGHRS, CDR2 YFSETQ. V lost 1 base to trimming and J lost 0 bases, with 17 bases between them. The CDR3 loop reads CASSLRTVSSSSGANVLTF. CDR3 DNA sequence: TGCGCCAGCAGCTTGCGGACAGTATCTTCAAGCTCTGGGGCCAACGTCCTGACTTTC.

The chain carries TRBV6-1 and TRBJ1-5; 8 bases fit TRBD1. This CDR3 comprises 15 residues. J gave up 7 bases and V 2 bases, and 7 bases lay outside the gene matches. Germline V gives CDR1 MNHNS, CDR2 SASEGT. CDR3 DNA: TGTGCCAGCAGTGAAATTAGGACAGGGTCACAGCCCCAGCATTTT. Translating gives CASSEIRTGSQPQHF.

The CDR3 loop reads CAQGGRVTQETQYF. The CDR3 DNA reads TGTGCCCAGGGGGGGCGGGTAACTCAAGAGACCCAGTACTTC. The chain is built from TRBV7-2 and TRBJ2-5; the D call may be TRBD1 or TRBD2 (7 bases each). Germline V gives CDR1 SGHTA, CDR2 FQGNSA. CDR3 length: 14 amino acids. Trimming took off 11 bases at V and 2 bases at J, with 18 bases between the two ends.

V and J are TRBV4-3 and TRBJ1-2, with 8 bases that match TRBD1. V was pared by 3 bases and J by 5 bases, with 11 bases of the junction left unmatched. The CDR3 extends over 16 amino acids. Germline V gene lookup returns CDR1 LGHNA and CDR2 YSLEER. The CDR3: CASSHGRDRGRYGYTF. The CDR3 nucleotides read TGCGCCAGCAGCCACGGGAGAGACAGGGGCCGATATGGCTACACCTTC.

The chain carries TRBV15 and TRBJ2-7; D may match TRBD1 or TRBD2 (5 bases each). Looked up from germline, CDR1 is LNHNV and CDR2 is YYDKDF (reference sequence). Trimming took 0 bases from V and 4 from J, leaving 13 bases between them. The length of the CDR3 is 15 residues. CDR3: CATSRDVGGTYEQYF. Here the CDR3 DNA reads TGTGCCACCAGCAGAGATGTTGGGGGAACTTACGAGCAGTACTTC.

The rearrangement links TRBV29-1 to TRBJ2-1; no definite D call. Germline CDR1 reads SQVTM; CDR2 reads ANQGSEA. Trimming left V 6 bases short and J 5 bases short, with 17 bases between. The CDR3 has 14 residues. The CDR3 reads CSVLRQARNNEQFF. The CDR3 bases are TGCAGCGTGCTTCGCCAGGCCCGCAACAATGAGCAGTTCTTC.

The CDR3, as DNA: TGTGCCAGCAGCCCACCCGGGACTTATCAGCCCCAGCATTTT. As protein: CASSPPGTYQPQHF. This sequence joins TRBV7-8 and TRBJ1-5; D is perhaps TRBD1 (5 bases). The length of the CDR3 is 14 residues. Between the trimmed V and J ends, which lost 5 bases and 5 bases, there was a span of 13 bases. Germline V gene lookup returns CDR1 SGHVS and CDR2 FQNEAQ.

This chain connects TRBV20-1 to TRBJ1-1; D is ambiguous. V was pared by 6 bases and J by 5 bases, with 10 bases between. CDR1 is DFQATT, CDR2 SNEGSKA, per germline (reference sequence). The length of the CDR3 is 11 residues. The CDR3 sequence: CSAGSATEAFF. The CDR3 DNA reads TGCAGTGCGGGGTCGGCGACTGAAGCTTTCTTT.

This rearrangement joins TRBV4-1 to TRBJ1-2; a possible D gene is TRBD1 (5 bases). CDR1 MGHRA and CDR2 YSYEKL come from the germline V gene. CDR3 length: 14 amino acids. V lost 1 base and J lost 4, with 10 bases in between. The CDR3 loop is CASSQALGAYGYTF. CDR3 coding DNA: TGCGCCAGCAGCCAAGCCCTCGGGGCCTATGGCTACACCTTC.

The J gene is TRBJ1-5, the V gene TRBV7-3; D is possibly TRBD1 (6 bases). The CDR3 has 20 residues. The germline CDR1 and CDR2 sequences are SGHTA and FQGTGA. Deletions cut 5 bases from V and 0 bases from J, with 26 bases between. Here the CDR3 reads CASSQHEVGGPRYSNQPQHF. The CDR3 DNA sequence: TGTGCCAGCAGCCAACACGAGGTCGGGGGGCCTAGGTATAGCAATCAGCCCCAGCATTTT.

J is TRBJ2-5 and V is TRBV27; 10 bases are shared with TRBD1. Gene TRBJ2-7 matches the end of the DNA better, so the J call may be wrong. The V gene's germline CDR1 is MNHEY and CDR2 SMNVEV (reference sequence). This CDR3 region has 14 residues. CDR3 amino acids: CASSRTGGSYEQYF. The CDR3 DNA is TGTGCCAGCAGCCGGACAGGGGGCTCCTACGAGCAGTACTTC.

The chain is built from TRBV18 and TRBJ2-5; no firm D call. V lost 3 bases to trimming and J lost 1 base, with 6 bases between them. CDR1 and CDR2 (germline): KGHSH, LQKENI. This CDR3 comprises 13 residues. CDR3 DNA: TGTGCCAGCTCACCGACGATCCAAGAGACCCAGTACTTC. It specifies CASSPTIQETQYF.

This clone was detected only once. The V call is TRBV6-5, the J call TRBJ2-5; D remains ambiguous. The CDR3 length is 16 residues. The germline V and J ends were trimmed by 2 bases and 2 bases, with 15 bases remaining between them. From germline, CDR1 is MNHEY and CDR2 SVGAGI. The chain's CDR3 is CASSYVPFPPQETQYF. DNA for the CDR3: TGTGCCAGCAGTTACGTCCCCTTTCCGCCACAAGAGACCCAGTACTTC.

Here the CDR3 reads CASSLLRGGPNEQFF. The CDR3 coding sequence is TGTGCCAGCAGTTTATTGCGGGGGGGCCCCAATGAGCAGTTCTTC. The V gene is TRBV27, the J gene TRBJ2-1; 9 nucleotides agree with TRBD2. The V and J ends lost 1 base and 6 bases, in that order; junction bases with no gene match: 4. The CDR3 has 15 residues. Germline values: CDR1 MNHEY, CDR2 SMNVEV (reference sequence).

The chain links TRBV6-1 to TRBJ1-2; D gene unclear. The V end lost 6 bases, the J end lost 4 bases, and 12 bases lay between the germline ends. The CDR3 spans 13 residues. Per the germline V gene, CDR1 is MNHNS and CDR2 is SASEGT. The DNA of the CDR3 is TGTGCCAGCAGCAAGGGAGGGCTCTATGGCTACACCTTC. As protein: CASSKGGLYGYTF.